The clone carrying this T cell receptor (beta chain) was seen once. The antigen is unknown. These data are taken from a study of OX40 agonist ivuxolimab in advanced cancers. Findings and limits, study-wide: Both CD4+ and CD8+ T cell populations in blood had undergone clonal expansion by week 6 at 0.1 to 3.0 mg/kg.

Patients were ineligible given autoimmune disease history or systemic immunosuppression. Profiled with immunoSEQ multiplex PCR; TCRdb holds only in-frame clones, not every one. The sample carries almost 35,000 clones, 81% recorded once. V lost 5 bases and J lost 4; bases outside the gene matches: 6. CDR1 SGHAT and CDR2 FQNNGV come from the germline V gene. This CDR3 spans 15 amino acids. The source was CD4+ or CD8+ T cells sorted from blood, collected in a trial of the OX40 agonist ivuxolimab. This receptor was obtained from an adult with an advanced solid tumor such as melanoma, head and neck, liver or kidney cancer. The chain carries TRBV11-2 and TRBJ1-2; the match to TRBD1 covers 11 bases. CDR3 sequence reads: CASSPRTGGGYGYTF. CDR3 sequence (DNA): TGTGCCAGCAGCCCCCGGACAGGGGGCGGCTATGGCTACACCTTC.